This T cell receptor (beta chain) was profiled in a study of beta chain features in type 1 diabetes. Overall study results and limits: TCRB CDR3s from Type 1 diabetes patients were moderately but significantly shorter in all four CD4+ subsets.

Expressed TCRB transcripts were sequenced after all isolated RNA was converted to cDNA. Here immunoSEQ multiplex PCR was the method, and the copy in TCRdb shows in-frame clones only, minus some. The sample lists about 160,000 clones; approximately 62% were seen once. Germline CDR1 and CDR2: SGDLS and YYNGEE. V was pared by 6 bases and J by 6 bases, with 14 bases between. CDR3 length equals 13 residues. Points on this clone: Antigen specificity is unknown.

Sequenced: naive CD4+ T cells from blood. The chain uses TRBV9 and TRBJ2-3, with D tentatively TRBD2 (7 bases). This receptor was taken from a man aged 30 to 45 with type 1 diabetes. CDR3 region: CASNQAGADTQYF. The DNA of the CDR3 is TGTGCCAGCAATCAGGCGGGGGCGGATACGCAGTATTTT.